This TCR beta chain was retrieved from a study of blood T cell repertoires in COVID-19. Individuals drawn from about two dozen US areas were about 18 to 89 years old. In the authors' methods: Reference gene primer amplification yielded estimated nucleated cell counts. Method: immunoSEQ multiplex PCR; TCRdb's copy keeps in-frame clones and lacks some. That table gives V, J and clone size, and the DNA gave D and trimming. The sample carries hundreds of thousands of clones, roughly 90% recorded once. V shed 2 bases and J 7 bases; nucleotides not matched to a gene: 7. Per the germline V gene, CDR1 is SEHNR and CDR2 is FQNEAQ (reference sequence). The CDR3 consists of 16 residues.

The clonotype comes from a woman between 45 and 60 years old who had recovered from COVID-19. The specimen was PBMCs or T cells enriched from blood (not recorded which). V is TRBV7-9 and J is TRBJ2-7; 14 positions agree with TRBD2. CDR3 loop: CASSLRLAGGLGEQYF. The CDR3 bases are TGTGCCAGCAGCTTAAGACTAGCGGGAGGGCTGGGGGAGCAGTACTTC. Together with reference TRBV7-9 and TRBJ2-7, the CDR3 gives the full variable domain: DTGVSQNPRHKITKRGQNVTFRCDPISEHNRLYWYRQTLGQGPEFLTYFQNEAQLEKSRLLSDRFSAERPKGSFSTLEIQRTEQGDSAMYLCASSLRLAGGLGEQYFGPGTRLTVT.